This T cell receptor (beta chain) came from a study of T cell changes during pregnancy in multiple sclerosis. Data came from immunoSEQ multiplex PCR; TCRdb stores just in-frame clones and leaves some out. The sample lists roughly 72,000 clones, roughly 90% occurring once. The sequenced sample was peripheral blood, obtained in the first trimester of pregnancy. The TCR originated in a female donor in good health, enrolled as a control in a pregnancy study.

The CDR3 loop is CASSSTGFAEQFF. The CDR3 DNA sequence: TGTGCCAGCAGCTCAACAGGGTTTGCTGAGCAGTTCTTC. The chain employs TRBV7-2 and TRBJ2-1; tentative D call: TRBD1 (6 bases). The ends were cut back, 4 bases at V and 9 bases at J, with 13 bases in the middle. Germline loops: CDR1 SGHTA, CDR2 FQGNSA. The CDR3 is 13 amino acids.